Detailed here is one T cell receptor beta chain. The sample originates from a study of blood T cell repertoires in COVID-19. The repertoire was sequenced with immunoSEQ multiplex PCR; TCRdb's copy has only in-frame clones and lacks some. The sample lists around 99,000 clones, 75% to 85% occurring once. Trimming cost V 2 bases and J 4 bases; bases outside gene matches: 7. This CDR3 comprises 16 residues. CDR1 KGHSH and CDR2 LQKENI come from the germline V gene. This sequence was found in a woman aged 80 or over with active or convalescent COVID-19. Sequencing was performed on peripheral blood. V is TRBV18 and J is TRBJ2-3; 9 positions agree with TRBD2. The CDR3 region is CASSPRIAGEADTQYF. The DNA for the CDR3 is TGTGCCAGCTCACCAAGGATAGCGGGAGAAGCAGATACGCAGTATTTT.